This passage covers 29 T cell receptor beta chains from one sample sequenced in a study of blood T cells in healthy people across ages. A J-beta primer mix and a sample-barcoded 5' primer were used in a second PCR of about 7 to 12 cycles. TCRdb analysed the 5' RACE reads with MiXCR anew, one entry per CDR3 protein. The sample includes 700,000 or so distinct CDR3 sequences, less than 45% seen only once; the top ten take about 32%. The sequencing input was blood. These receptors all come from a man at least 80 years old in good health.

V is TRBV10-3 and J is TRBJ2-1, with 9 bases lining up with TRBD2. CDR1 and CDR2 from the germline V gene are ENHRY and SYGVKD. The J segment lost 6 bases and the V segment lost 2 bases, leaving 8 bases of the junction unmatched. The CDR3 loop spans 16 amino acids. The CDR3 nucleotides read TGTGCCATCAGTGAGATCGCCAGCGGGGGGAGCAATGAGCAGTTCTTC. Its protein product is CAISEIASGGSNEQFF.

The J gene is TRBJ2-3, the V gene TRBV28; 12 bases are a match to TRBD1. This CDR3 has 16 amino acids. Germline values: CDR1 MDHEN, CDR2 SYDVKM. V lost 3 bases to trimming and J lost 2 bases; unmatched junction nucleotides: 3. Here the CDR3 DNA reads TGTGCCAGCAGTTTCGGGGGACAGGGGGCCACAGATACGCAGTATTTT. Amino acid sequence: CASSFGGQGATDTQYF.

The chain recombines TRBV20-1 with TRBJ2-3; D may be TRBD1 (6 bases). V was clipped by 5 bases and J by 2 bases, with 11 bases between them. Germline CDR1 reads DFQATT; CDR2 reads SNEGSKA (reference sequence). The CDR3 has 13 residues. The CDR3 DNA reads TGCAGTGCTTTACAGGGATTCACAGATACGCAGTATTTT. The encoded protein is CSALQGFTDTQYF.

V gene TRBV3-1 combines with J gene TRBJ2-2; the D is unclear. The CDR3 consists of 16 residues. Between the trimmed V and J ends, which lost 3 bases and 0 bases, there was a span of 11 bases. Germline CDR1 reads LGHDT; CDR2 reads YNNKEL (reference sequence). The CDR3 is CASSQTQSTNTGELFF. The CDR3 DNA is TGTGCCAGCAGCCAGACACAGAGTACGAACACCGGGGAGCTGTTTTTT.

The chain has TRBV5-1 and TRBJ2-7, with D possibly TRBD2 on 6 matching bases. Germline loops: CDR1 SGHRS, CDR2 YFSETQ. Trimming pared 4 bases from V and 0 bases from J, leaving 11 bases between. The length of the CDR3 is 14 residues. CDR3 residues: CASSVGDFSYEQYF. CDR3 nucleotides: TGCGCCAGCAGCGTGGGGGACTTCTCCTACGAGCAGTACTTC.

The V call is TRBV18, the J call TRBJ2-1; D possibly corresponds to TRBD2 (5 bases). The CDR3 consists of 15 residues. Deletions cut 1 base from V and 5 bases from J, with 12 bases between. The germline gives CDR1 KGHSH, CDR2 LQKENI. CDR3 sequence: CASSPLGRTDNEQFF. CDR3 in DNA: TGTGCCAGCTCACCACTAGGGAGAACTGACAATGAGCAGTTCTTC.

The V and J genes are TRBV4-1 and TRBJ2-5, with D possibly TRBD1 on 5 matching bases. Germline loops: CDR1 MGHRA, CDR2 YSYEKL. V was clipped by 4 bases and J by 3 bases, with 12 bases between them. The CDR3 extends over 14 amino acids. The CDR3 is CASSPSVGEETQYF. The CDR3 nucleotides read TGCGCCAGCAGCCCCTCGGTAGGGGAAGAGACCCAGTACTTC.

This chain links TRBV20-1 with TRBJ1-5; 8 nucleotides match TRBD1. The V gene end was trimmed by 2 bases and the J gene end by 2 bases; junction bases not matched to a gene: 2. CDR1 and CDR2 (germline): DFQATT, SNEGSKA (reference sequence). This CDR3 has 14 amino acids. In DNA form, the CDR3 reads TGCAGTGCTAGATTGACAGGGGGCAATCAGCCCCAGCATTTT. Its translation is CSARLTGGNQPQHF.

The V gene is TRBV25-1, the J gene TRBJ2-1; D ambiguous. The DNA end favors TRBJ2-7, so the J call may be wrong. CDR3 size: 13 residues. Germline assignment: CDR1 MGHDK and CDR2 SYGVNS. The CDR3 region is CASSTHQDNEQYF. CDR3 nucleotides: TGTGCCAGCAGCACTCACCAAGACAATGAGCAGTACTTC.

This clonotype appeared a few times. J is TRBJ2-1 and V is TRBV29-1; tentative D call: TRBD2 (6 bases). V shed 2 bases and J shed 0 bases, with 23 bases lying between them. The CDR3 has 19 amino acids. Germline loops: CDR1 SQVTM, CDR2 ANQGSEA. The CDR3 nucleotides are TGCAGCGTTGAACCCCGGGGCCTAGCGTTCCTCAGCTCCTACAATGAGCAGTTCTTC. Translating gives CSVEPRGLAFLSSYNEQFF.

Of note for this clonotype: Compared with germline, one end of the junction differs, possibly owing to a read error. The chain couples TRBV7-8 to TRBJ1-1; the match to TRBD1 covers 9 bases. The CDR3 is made up of 14 amino acids. The germline V gene encodes CDR1 SGHVS and CDR2 FQNEAQ. CDR3 in DNA: TGTGTCAGCAGACGGACAGGGGTTGCGGGTGAAGCTTTCTTT. Translating it yields CVSRRTGVAGEAFF.

V and J are TRBV4-3 and TRBJ2-7, with D perhaps assigned TRBD1 or TRBD2 (5 bases each). The CDR3 runs 16 residues. Between the trimmed V and J ends, which lost 3 bases and 5 bases, there was a span of 20 bases. Per germline, CDR1 LGHNA and CDR2 YSLEER. Here the CDR3 DNA reads TGCGCCAGCAGCCAGGACGCAGGGTACCTGCGGGACGAGCAGTACTTC. Its translation is CASSQDAGYLRDEQYF.

The chain employs TRBV6-2 or TRBV6-3 and TRBJ2-7; TRBD1 matches at 9 bases. Germline values: CDR1 MNHEY, CDR2 SVGEGT. The CDR3 length is 14 residues. V gave up 5 bases and J gave up 9 bases; unmatched junction bases: 11. CDR3 loop: CASSGDRTGDPQYF. As DNA, the CDR3 is TGTGCCAGCAGTGGGGACCGGACAGGGGACCCGCAGTACTTC.

The sample holds a few counts of this clonotype. This rearrangement joins TRBV20-1 to TRBJ2-7, with D unresolved. Germline CDR1 is DFQATT and CDR2 is SNEGSKA (reference sequence). Trimming removed 1 base at V and 7 bases at J, with 14 bases between. The length of the CDR3 is 13 residues. As DNA, the CDR3 is TGCAGTGCTAGAGCTACGTACCTGGGGGAGCAGTACTTC. Encoded protein: CSARATYLGEQYF.

This clonotype appeared a few times. J is TRBJ2-4 and V is TRBV18; 10 bases are shared with TRBD1. There are 14 residues in the CDR3. Trimming removed 3 bases from V and 11 bases from J; junction bases left unmatched: 7. Germline-derived CDR1 and CDR2 are KGHSH and LQKENI. The CDR3 DNA reads as TGTGCCAGCTCACCGGGGAGACAGGGGGCGGTTCAGTACTTC. Amino acids: CASSPGRQGAVQYF.

This clonotype was detected once. The chain is built from TRBV7-9 and TRBJ1-2; D is unclear. The germline V gene has CDR1 SEHNR and CDR2 FQNEAQ (reference sequence). The CDR3 is 12 amino acids. V lost 5 bases, J lost 3 bases, and 7 bases lay in between. The DNA of the CDR3 is TGTGCCAGCAGCACAGATCACTATGGCTACACCTTC. This gives the protein CASSTDHYGYTF.

This clonotype was observed a handful of times. The genes are TRBV7-2 and TRBJ2-4; 7 bases match TRBD2. TRBJ2-7 explains the end of the DNA better; the J call may be wrong. There are 15 residues in the CDR3. Germline CDR1 and CDR2: SGHTA and FQGNSA. The CDR3 region is CASSLSRTRGYEQYF. The CDR3 nucleotides are TGTGCCAGCAGCCTTTCGAGGACTAGAGGATACGAGCAGTACTTC.

This sequence joins TRBV20-1 and TRBJ2-7; 10 bases match TRBD2. Germline lookup yields CDR1 DFQATT and CDR2 SNEGSKA (reference sequence). There are 14 residues in the CDR3. J gave up 0 bases and V 6 bases, and 5 bases lay outside the gene matches. The CDR3 nucleotides read TGCAGTGCCCGACTAGCGGGCGACTCCTACGAGCAGTACTTC. Encoded protein: CSARLAGDSYEQYF.

Turning to this clonotype: The junction departs from the called germline gene at one end, perhaps through a read error. The chain employs TRBV4-2 and TRBJ2-7, with TRBD1 as a possible D gene (7 bases). CDR1 LGHNA and CDR2 YNFKEQ come from the germline V gene. The CDR3 sequence is 16 residues long. CDR3 sequence reads: CARSQDPRDSYYEQYF. CDR3 coding DNA: TGTGCCCGCAGCCAAGATCCGCGGGACAGCTACTACGAGCAGTACTTC.

The J gene is TRBJ2-4, the V gene TRBV20-1; 10 bases align to TRBD2. The end of the DNA fits TRBJ2-5 better, so the J call may be wrong. This CDR3 has 15 residues. Germline V CDR1 and CDR2: DFQATT, SNEGSKA (reference sequence). The CDR3 nucleotides are TGCAGTGCTAGAGGTTGGCTAGCGGGAGCAGAGACCCAGTACTTC. Residues: CSARGWLAGAETQYF.

This clonotype was detected ten times or more. V and J are TRBV7-9 and TRBJ1-5; no reliable D call. Germline V gene data show CDR1 as SEHNR and CDR2 as FQNEAQ (reference sequence). Between the trimmed V and J ends, which lost 1 base and 2 bases, there was a span of 15 bases. The length of the CDR3 is 17 residues. CDR3 amino acids: CASSLVPRTIGNQPQHF. DNA of the CDR3: TGTGCCAGCAGCTTAGTCCCCAGGACCATCGGCAATCAGCCCCAGCATTTT. Complete variable domain (other parts from reference TRBV7-9 and TRBJ1-5): DTGVSQNPRHKITKRGQNVTFRCDPISEHNRLYWYRQTLGQGPEFLTYFQNEAQLEKSRLLSDRFSAERPKGSFSTLEIQRTEQGDSAMYLCASSLVPRTIGNQPQHFGDGTRLSIL.

As for this clonotype: An end of the junction differs from the germline gene, which may be a read error. The genes are TRBV28 and TRBJ2-5, with 9 bases that match TRBD1. The CDR3 totals 15 residues. Looked up from germline, CDR1 is MDHEN and CDR2 is SYDVKM. This CDR3 reads CTSRKTGGSGDTQYF. DNA for the CDR3: TGTACCAGCAGGAAGACAGGGGGGTCCGGGGATACCCAGTACTTC. The full variable domain, with the rest looked up from reference TRBV28 and TRBJ2-5, is DVKVTQSSRYLVKRTGEKVFLECVQDMDHENMFWYRQDPGLGLRLIYFSYDVKMKEKGDIPEGYSVSREKKERFSLILESASTNQTSMYLCTSRKTGGSGDTQYFGPGTRLLVL.

The chain combines TRBV20-1 with TRBJ2-3; D unresolved. V shed 0 bases and J shed 8 bases, with 18 bases lying between them. The CDR3 has 15 amino acids. Germline CDR1 reads DFQATT; CDR2 reads SNEGSKA (reference sequence). The CDR3 protein is CSARDRVLRIGTQYF. CDR3 nucleotides: TGCAGTGCTAGAGATCGGGTACTCAGGATAGGTACGCAGTATTTT.

The gene calls are TRBV27 and TRBJ2-5; 8 nucleotides align to TRBD2. V gave up 8 bases and J gave up 11 bases; unmatched junction bases: 13. CDR1 is MNHEY and CDR2 is SMNVEV in the germline V gene (reference sequence). The CDR3 has 13 amino acids. CDR3 amino acids: CASGGGLYNEQYF. DNA of the CDR3: TGTGCCAGCGGCGGGGGGCTTTACAATGAGCAGTACTTC.

The genes are TRBV6-1 and TRBJ2-7; either TRBD1 or TRBD2 may supply D (7 bases each). Trimming removed 0 bases from V and 5 bases from J, with 11 bases in between. This CDR3 contains 14 residues. Per the germline V gene, CDR1 is MNHNS and CDR2 is SASEGT. CDR3 residues: CASSEAGGGHEQYF. DNA of the CDR3: TGTGCCAGCAGTGAAGCGGGAGGGGGCCACGAGCAGTACTTC.

The V gene is TRBV11-2, the J gene TRBJ2-5, with D maybe TRBD1 (6 bases). V lost 1 base and J 11 bases, leaving 23 bases between the germline ends. Germline V CDR1 and CDR2: SGHAT, FQNNGV. The CDR3 covers 16 residues. The CDR3 spells CASSLARTGINNEQYF. DNA of the CDR3: TGTGCCAGCAGCTTAGCCCGAACAGGGATAAACAATGAGCAGTACTTC.

This chain uses TRBV3-1 with TRBJ2-1; D not certain. The CDR3 runs 12 residues. Trimming left V 4 bases short and J 7 bases short, with 8 bases between. From germline, CDR1 is LGHDT and CDR2 YNNKEL (reference sequence). CDR3 protein: CASSRTVNEQFF. The CDR3 DNA reads TGTGCCAGCAGCCGGACCGTAAATGAGCAGTTCTTC.

V usage is TRBV6-2 or TRBV6-3 and J usage is TRBJ2-7; the match to TRBD2 covers 7 bases. Per germline, CDR1 MNHEY and CDR2 SVGEGT. The CDR3 runs 15 residues. Losses at the gene ends were 0 bases for V and 4 bases for J; bases not matched to a gene: 6. The DNA for the CDR3 is TGTGCCAGCAGTTACTCGTTTAGCGGGCGTTACGAGCAGTACTTC. As protein: CASSYSFSGRYEQYF.

The count of this clonotype is one. The J gene is TRBJ2-1, the V gene TRBV30; D is ambiguous. The CDR3 runs 15 residues. Looked up from germline, CDR1 is GTSNPN and CDR2 is SVGIG (reference sequence). Trimming took 2 bases from V and 0 from J, leaving 11 bases between them. CDR3 region: CAWSRAASSYNEQFF. The CDR3 coding sequence is TGTGCCTGGAGTAGGGCAGCGAGCTCCTACAATGAGCAGTTCTTC.